This T cell receptor (beta chain) emerged from a study of shared clonotypes between healthy human individuals (dated by TCRdb to 2019 to 2021). About the full investigation: A couple of women and three men aged 18 to 49 years were included in the cohort. To estimate repertoire size and how much clonotypes are shared between individuals, the study performed deep sequencing of blood TCR repertoires from roughly five healthy adults. For each donor, CD4 naive and CD4 memory were each given three plates, CD8 naive was given two plates, and CD8 memory was given one plate. To increase sequencing depth and limit assay-specific biases, TCR repertoire library preparation and sequencing were carried out by different laboratories using diverse techniques. Per donor, leukapheresis produced somewhere between about 0.8 and 9.5 billion PBMCs. Overall study outcomes, separate from this receptor: Sampling was restricted to blood, and TCR repertoires in tissue are likely to differ from TCR repertoires in blood. Naive subsets generally had larger estimated clonotype richness than memory subsets did. The small number of donors limited the genetic and exposure-history diversity represented. Pairwise subsampling indicated that sequencing depth was expected to affect the degree of clonotype sharing among donors. Rarefaction of sorted-subset datasets indicated incomplete sequencing despite the large sequencing depth. Compared with non-shared clonotypes, the clonotypes found in all four sorted-subset donors had higher generation probabilities. Roughly 5.2% of naive CD4, 3% to 4% of naive CD8, approximately 2.2% of memory CD4, and over 0.35% of memory CD8 clonotypes were shared across a few donors.

Regarding this clone: Which antigen it targets is not known. No base qualities exist here, and no much larger clone lies one base off it.

TCR CDR3 regions were amplified from genomic DNA by multiplex PCR using the deep immunoSEQ assay. Extracted genomic DNA from each cell subset was distributed evenly across all wells of several immunoSEQ 96-well plates, and each plate was treated as a replicate. For sorted subsets, approximately 200 ng of genomic DNA, equivalent to tens of thousands of T cell genomes, went into each replicate PCR. Purified libraries were quantified with a Qubit 3.0 fluorometer, sized on a Bioanalyzer 2100, and re-quantified with the KAPA Library Quantification kit. Every immunoSEQ 96-well plate was sequenced on a separate single-read 150-cycle Illumina NextSeq 550 flow cell. On the study's bioinformatics: The immunoSEQ output contained only junctional sequences without quality scores, so filtering could not match that applied to full-length reads. To assign V/J genes and CDR3, sequences were annotated against IMGT germline references using PyIR, a Python wrapper for IgBLAST v1.9. Reads were filtered out if the reads had weak V/J assignments (E-value above 1e-6), no CDR3, stop codons, out-of-frame junctions, or ambiguous translated residues. V3J clonotypes were defined as sequences sharing the same inferred V gene, J gene, and CDR3 amino acid sequence. To compute the percentage overlap between repertoires, the number of shared unique clonotypes was divided by the size of the smaller repertoire. Richness of each repertoire was evaluated using RTK rarefaction, the Chao1 estimator, and Recon v2.1 estimates of unobserved clonotypes. Generation probabilities for all TCRbeta clonotypes obtained by the gDNA method from four donors were computed using OLGA. TCRdb carries this immuneACCESS record with in-frame sequences only. Its versions omit some clonotypes, under half of them owing to an unresolved V gene in the studies checked, with the rest unexplained. V and J calls and clone size are as listed in that table; D and trimming were resolved from the DNA. Counted in this sample were 1.5 million to 1.9 million clones; 95% to 99% of them appeared once. 0.4% to 0.55% of the sample goes to the ten largest clones.

The donors were healthy, HIV-negative adults who had no recently reported acute infections or vaccinations. Every donor was a Caucasian adult residing in Nashville, Tennessee, USA. CD4+ T cells were enriched by magnetic negative selection; naive cells were then positively selected on CD45RA, and the negative fraction formed the memory subset. Blood was obtained by leukapheresis, after which PBMCs were separated by Ficoll-Histopaque density gradient centrifugation and cryopreserved in liquid nitrogen vapor phase. Analytical flow cytometry was used to check the purity and quantity of each magnetically sorted T cell population. Genomic DNA was isolated from every sorted fraction and measured by UV absorbance on a Nanodrop 2000c. This TCR came from a man aged 30-40 years in good health. The sample was naive CD4+ T cells sorted from blood. According to the study, the label for this sample's cell subset or site signals: CD45RA+ positively selected.

The nucleotides are TGTGCCTGGAGTGTACCAGGGGGCAGACAGCCCCAGCATTTT. Its amino acids are CAWSVPGGRQPQHF. The V and J segments used are TRBV30 and TRBJ1-5, with 8 junctional bases fitting TRBD1. The germline V gene (reference sequence) provides CDR1 GTSNPN and CDR2 SVGIG. The CDR3 spans 14 residues, from the cysteine through the phenylalanine. The DNA shown is the 42-base CDR3, in frame from base 1. From V the trimming removes 0 bases and from J it removes 7 bases, while the gene matches leave 5 bases of the junction unaccounted for.